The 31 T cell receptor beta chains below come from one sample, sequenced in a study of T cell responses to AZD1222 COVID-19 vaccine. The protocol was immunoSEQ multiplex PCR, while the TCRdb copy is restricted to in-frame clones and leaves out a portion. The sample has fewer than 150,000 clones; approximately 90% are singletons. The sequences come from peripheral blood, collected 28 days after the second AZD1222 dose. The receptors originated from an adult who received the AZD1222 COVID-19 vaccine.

CDR3 region: CASSPETYRGMDTEAFF. The CDR3 DNA is TGTGCCAGCAGCCCGGAGACTTACAGGGGGATGGACACTGAAGCTTTCTTT. The chain combines TRBV4-2 with TRBJ1-1; TRBD1 matches 8 bases. Germline V gene sequence: CDR1 LGHNA, CDR2 YNFKEQ. The CDR3 extends over 17 amino acids. J lost 3 bases, V lost 4 bases, and 13 bases had no gene match.

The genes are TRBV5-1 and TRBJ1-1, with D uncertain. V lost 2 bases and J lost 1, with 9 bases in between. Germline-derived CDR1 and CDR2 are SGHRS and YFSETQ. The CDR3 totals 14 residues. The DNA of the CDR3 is TGCGCCAGCAGCTTTCTCGACTCGAACACTGAAGCTTTCTTT. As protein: CASSFLDSNTEAFF. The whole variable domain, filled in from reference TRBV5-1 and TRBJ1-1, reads KAGVTQTPRYLIKTRGQQVTLSCSPISGHRSVSWYQQTPGQGLQFLFEYFSETQRNKGNFPGRFSGRQFSNSRSEMNVSTLELGDSALYLCASSFLDSNTEAFFGQGTRLTVV.

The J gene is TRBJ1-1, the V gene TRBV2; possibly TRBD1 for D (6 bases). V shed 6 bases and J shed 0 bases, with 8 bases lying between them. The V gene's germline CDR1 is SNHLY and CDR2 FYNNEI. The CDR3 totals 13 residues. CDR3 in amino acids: CASSGTLNTEAFF. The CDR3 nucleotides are TGTGCCAGCAGCGGGACACTGAACACTGAAGCTTTCTTT.

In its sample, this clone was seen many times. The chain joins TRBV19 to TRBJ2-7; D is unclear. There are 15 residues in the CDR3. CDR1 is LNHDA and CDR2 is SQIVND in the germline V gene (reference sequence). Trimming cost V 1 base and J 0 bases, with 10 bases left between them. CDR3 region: CASSIVGSRSYEQYF. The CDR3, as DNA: TGTGCCAGTAGTATAGTAGGCAGCCGCTCCTACGAGCAGTACTTC.

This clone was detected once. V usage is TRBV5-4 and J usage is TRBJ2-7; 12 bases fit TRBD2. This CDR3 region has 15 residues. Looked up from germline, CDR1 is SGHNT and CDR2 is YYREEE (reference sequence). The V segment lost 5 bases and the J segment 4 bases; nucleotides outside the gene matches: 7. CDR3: CASSFRTSGTYEQYF. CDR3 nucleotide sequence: TGTGCCAGCAGTTTCCGGACTAGCGGGACTTACGAGCAGTACTTC.

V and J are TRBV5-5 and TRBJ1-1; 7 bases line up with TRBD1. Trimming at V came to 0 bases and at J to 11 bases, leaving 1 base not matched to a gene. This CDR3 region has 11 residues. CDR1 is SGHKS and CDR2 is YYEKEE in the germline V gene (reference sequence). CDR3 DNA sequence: TGTGCCAGCAGCTTGGAGACAGGGGCTTTCTTT. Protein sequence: CASSLETGAFF.

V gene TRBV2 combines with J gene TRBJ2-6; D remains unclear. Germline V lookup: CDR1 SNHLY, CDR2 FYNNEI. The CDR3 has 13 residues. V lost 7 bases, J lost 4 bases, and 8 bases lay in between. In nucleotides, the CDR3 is TGTGCCAGCACATCGACGGGGGCCAACGTCCTGACTTTC. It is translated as CASTSTGANVLTF.

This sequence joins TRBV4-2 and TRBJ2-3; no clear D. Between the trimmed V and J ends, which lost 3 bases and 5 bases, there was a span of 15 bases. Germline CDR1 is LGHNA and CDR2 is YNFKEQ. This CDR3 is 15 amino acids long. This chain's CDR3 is CASSQAPGPRDTQYF. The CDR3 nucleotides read TGTGCCAGCAGCCAGGCCCCGGGTCCGCGAGATACGCAGTATTTT.

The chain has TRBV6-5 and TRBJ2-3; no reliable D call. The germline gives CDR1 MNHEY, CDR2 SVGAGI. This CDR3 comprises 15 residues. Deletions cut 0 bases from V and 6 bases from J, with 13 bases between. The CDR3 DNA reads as TGTGCCAGCAGTTACTCTTTAGGCAGCTACGATACGCAGTATTTT. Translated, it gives CASSYSLGSYDTQYF.

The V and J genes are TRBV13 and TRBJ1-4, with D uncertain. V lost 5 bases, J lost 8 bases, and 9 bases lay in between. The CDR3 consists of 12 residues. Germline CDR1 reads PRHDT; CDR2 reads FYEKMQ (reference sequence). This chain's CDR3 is CASSATREKLFF. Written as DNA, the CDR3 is TGTGCCAGCAGCGCGACTCGGGAAAAACTGTTTTTT.

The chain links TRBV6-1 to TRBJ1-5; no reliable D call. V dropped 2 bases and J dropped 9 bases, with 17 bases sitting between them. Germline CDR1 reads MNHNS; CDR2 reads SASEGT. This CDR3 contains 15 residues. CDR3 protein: CASSEIDWQATPQHF. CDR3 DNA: TGTGCCAGCAGTGAAATCGACTGGCAGGCGACGCCCCAGCATTTT.

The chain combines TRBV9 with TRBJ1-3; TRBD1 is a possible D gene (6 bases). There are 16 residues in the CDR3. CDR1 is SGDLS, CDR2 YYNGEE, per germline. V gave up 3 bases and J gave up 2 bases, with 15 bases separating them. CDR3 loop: CASSGRQVSTGNTIYF. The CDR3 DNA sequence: TGTGCCAGCAGCGGCCGACAGGTTTCAACTGGAAACACCATATATTTT.

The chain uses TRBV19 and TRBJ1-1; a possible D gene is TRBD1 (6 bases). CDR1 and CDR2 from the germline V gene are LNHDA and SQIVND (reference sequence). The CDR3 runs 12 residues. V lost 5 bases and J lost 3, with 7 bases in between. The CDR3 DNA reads TGTGCCAGTAGTGGACAGTACACTGAAGCTTTCTTT. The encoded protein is CASSGQYTEAFF.

DNA for the CDR3: TGTGCCAGCAGTTTAGTCCGAAGCTCCTACAATGAGCAGTTCTTC. Translated: CASSLVRSSYNEQFF. V is TRBV27 and J is TRBJ2-1; D remains ambiguous. Germline V gene data show CDR1 as MNHEY and CDR2 as SMNVEV (reference sequence). CDR3 size: 15 residues. Trimming left V 2 bases short and J 0 bases short, with 8 bases between.

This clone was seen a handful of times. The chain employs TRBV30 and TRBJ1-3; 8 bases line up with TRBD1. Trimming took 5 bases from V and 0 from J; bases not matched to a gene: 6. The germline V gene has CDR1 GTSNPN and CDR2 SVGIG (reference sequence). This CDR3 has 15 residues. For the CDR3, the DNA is TGTGCCTGGGATGGGACAGGAGGCTCTGGAAACACCATATATTTT. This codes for CAWDGTGGSGNTIYF.

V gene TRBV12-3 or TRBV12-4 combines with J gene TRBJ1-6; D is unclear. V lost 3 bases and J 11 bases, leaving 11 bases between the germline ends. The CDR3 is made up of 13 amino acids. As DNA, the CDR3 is TGTGCCAGCAGTTTGCTTCTCGGGACACCCCTCCACTTT. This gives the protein CASSLLLGTPLHF.

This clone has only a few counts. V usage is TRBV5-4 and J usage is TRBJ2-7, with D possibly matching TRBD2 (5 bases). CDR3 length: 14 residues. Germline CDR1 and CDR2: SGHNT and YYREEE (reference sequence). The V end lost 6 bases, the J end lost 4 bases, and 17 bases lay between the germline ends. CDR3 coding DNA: TGTGCCAGCACCCCGGAGGTGGCGGATTACGAGCAGTACTTC. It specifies CASTPEVADYEQYF.

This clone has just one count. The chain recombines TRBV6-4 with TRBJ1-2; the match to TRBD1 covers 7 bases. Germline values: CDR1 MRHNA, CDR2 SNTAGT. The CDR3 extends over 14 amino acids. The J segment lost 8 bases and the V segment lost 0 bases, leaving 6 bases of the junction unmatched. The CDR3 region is CASSDSRGGSGYTF. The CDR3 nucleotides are TGTGCCAGCAGTGACTCGAGAGGGGGCTCGGGCTACACCTTC.

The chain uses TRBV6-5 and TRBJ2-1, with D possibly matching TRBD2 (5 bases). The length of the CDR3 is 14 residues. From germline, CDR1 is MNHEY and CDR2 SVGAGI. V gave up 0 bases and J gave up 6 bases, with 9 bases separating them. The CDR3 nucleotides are TGTGCCAGCAGTTACTCGCGGACTTCCAATGAGCAGTTCTTC. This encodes CASSYSRTSNEQFF.

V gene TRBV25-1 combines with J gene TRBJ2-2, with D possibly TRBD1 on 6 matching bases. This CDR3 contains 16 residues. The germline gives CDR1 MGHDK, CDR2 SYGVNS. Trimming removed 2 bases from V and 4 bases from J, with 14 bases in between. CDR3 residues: CASSELRQGLTGELFF. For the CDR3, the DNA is TGTGCCAGCAGTGAACTTAGGCAGGGGCTCACCGGGGAGCTGTTTTTT.

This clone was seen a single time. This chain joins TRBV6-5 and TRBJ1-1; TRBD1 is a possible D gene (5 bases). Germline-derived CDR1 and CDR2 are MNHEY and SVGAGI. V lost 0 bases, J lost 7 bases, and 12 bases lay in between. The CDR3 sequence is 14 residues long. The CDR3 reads CASSYSGQKSEAFF. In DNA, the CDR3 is TGTGCCAGCAGTTACTCAGGACAAAAGAGTGAAGCTTTCTTT.

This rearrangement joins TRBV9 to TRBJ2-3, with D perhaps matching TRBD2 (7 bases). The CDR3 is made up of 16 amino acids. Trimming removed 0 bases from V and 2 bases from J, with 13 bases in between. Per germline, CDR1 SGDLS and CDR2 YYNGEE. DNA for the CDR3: TGTGCCAGCAGCGTAGGCGGGGGCTATTCCACAGATACGCAGTATTTT. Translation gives CASSVGGGYSTDTQYF.

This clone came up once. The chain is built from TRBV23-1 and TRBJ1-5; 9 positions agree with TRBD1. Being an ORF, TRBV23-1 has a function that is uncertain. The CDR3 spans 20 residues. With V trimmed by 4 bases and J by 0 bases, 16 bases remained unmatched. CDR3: CASSPIVRTGVGDSNQPQHF. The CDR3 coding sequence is TGCGCCAGCAGTCCGATAGTTAGGACAGGGGTTGGGGATAGCAATCAGCCCCAGCATTTT.

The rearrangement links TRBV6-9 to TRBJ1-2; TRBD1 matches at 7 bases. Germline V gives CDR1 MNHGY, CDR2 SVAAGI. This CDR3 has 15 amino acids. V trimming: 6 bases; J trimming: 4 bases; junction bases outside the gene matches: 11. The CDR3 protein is CASSQNRGRIYGYTF. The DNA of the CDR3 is TGTGCCAGCAGCCAAAACAGGGGAAGGATCTATGGCTACACCTTC.

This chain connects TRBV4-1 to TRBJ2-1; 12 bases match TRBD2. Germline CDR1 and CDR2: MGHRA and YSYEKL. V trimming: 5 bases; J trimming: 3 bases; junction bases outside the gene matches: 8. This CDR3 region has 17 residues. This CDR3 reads CASSSTSGRSYYNEQFF. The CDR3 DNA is TGCGCCAGCAGCTCGACTAGCGGGAGATCATACTACAATGAGCAGTTCTTC.

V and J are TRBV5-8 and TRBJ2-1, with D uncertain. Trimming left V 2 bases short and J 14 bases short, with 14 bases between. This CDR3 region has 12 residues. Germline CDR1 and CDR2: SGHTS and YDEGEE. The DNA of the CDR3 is TGTGCCAGCAGCTTATACGACCGTCCGGAGTTCTTC. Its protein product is CASSLYDRPEFF.

CDR3 amino acids: CASSQGPLGGGETQYF. DNA for the CDR3: TGCGCCAGCAGCCAAGGCCCCCTGGGGGGAGGAGAGACCCAGTACTTC. The rearrangement joins TRBV4-1 to TRBJ2-5; weak D call: TRBD2 (6 bases). The germline V and J ends were trimmed by 1 base and 4 bases, with 16 bases remaining between them. CDR3 length: 16 amino acids. Germline V gene data show CDR1 as MGHRA and CDR2 as YSYEKL.

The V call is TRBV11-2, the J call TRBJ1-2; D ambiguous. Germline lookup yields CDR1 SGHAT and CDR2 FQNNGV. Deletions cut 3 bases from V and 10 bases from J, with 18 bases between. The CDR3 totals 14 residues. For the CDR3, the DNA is TGTGCCAGCAGCTTTGGGCAGGTCGTCGTTGACTACACCTTC. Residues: CASSFGQVVVDYTF.

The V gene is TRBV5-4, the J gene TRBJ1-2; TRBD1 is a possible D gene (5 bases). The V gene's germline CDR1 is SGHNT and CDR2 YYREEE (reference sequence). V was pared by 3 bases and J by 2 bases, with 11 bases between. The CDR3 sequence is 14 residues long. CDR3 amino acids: CASSYPGTNYGYTF. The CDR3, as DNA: TGTGCCAGCAGCTACCCCGGGACGAACTATGGCTACACCTTC.

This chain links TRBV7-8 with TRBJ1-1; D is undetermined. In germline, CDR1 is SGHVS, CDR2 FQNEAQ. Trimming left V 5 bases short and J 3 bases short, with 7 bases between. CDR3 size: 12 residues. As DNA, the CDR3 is TGTGCCAGCAGCCCTGGGGACACTGAAGCTTTCTTT. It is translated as CASSPGDTEAFF.

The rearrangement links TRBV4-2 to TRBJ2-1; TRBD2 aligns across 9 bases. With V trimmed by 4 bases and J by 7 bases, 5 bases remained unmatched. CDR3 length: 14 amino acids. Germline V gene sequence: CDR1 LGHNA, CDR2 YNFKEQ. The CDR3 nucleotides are TGTGCCAGCAGCCGAGCGGGAGGAGGAAATGAGCAGTTCTTC. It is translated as CASSRAGGGNEQFF.